The T cell receptor (beta chain) described here comes from a study of post-analysis software for immune sequencing data. About this clonotype: Its antigen is undetermined.

Prepared libraries of TCR beta cDNA carried unique molecular identifiers. With roughly 1 to 11 million T cells as the source, some 500,000 cDNA molecules resulted. TCRdb re-called the PCR reads through MiXCR, storing one row per CDR3 protein. Of 600,000 to 700,000 distinct CDR3 sequences detected, 59% appear once; the ten largest clones hold approximately 10%. Study-level findings and limits: Compared with controls, patients showed significantly lower normalized Chao1 diversity.

The sample was blood. The clonotype comes from a girl under 10 years old with multiple sclerosis.

Here the CDR3 DNA reads TGTGCCTGGAGTGGGAGGAGTGGACAGGGCTACACCTTC. Its protein is CAWSGRSGQGYTF. The chain joins TRBV30 to TRBJ1-2; D is possibly TRBD1 (6 bases). Per germline, CDR1 GTSNPN and CDR2 SVGIG (reference sequence). Trimming took off 1 base at V and 8 bases at J, with 14 bases between the two ends. CDR3 length: 13 residues. The variable domain in full, completed from reference TRBV30 and TRBJ1-2, reads SQTIHQWPATLVQPVGSPLSLECTVEGTSNPNLYWYRQAAGRGLQLLFYSVGIGQISSEVPQNLSASRPQDRQFILSSKKLLLSDSGFYLCAWSGRSGQGYTFGSGTRLTVV.